This TCR beta chain appears in the sequencing data of a study of cytomegalovirus exposure and HLA in healthy donors. Amplification used 60 Vbeta primers and 13 Jbeta primers. Clones were sequenced by immunoSEQ multiplex PCR, and TCRdb holds only the in-frame ones, with some missing. The table shows around 64,000 clones, with 74% occurring only once. CDR3 size: 13 residues. Per the germline V gene, CDR1 is MDHEN and CDR2 is SYDVKM. The V end lost 5 bases, the J end lost 7 bases, and 14 bases lay between the germline ends. Material for sequencing was PBMCs. The origin of this receptor is a woman between 25 and 40 years old in good health and CMV-seropositive. This rearrangement joins TRBV28 to TRBJ1-2; the D gene is possibly TRBD1 (5 bases). CDR3 nucleotides: TGTGCCAGCAGTCTTAGACAGCCTAGTGGCTACACCTTC. Translation: CASSLRQPSGYTF.